One and the same sample provided the 13 T cell receptor beta chains below, sequenced in a study of glioma-infiltrating T cells. Amplification of TCR alpha and beta CDR3 regions from RNA used iRepertoire nested multiplex PCR. TCRdb fed the multiplex PCR reads into MiXCR, producing one record per CDR3 protein. The table includes about 89,000 distinct CDR3 sequences, 20% to 25% detected once. Sequencing input: glioma tissue, nonneoplastic brain tissue, or PBMCs (not recorded which). These TCRs come from a human donor with low-grade glioma or glioblastoma, undergoing nonglioma brain surgery, or in good health (not recorded which).

This sequence joins TRBV12-3 or TRBV12-4 and TRBJ1-1, with 9 bases identical to TRBD1. Losses at the gene ends were 10 bases for V and 1 base for J; bases not matched to a gene: 10. The CDR3 covers 15 residues. The CDR3 region has the DNA TGTGCCACCTCGAGGGACAGGGCATGGAACACTGAAGCTTTCTTT. This sequence encodes CATSRDRAWNTEAFF.

There are many counts of this clonotype. The V call is TRBV6-1, the J call TRBJ2-7; D is ambiguous. This CDR3 has 14 residues. Germline V gene sequence: CDR1 MNHNS, CDR2 SASEGT. Trimming pared 5 bases from V and 3 bases from J, leaving 14 bases between. The CDR3 coding sequence is TGTGCCAGCAGTCCTCTCCGACAAATCTACGAGCAGTACTTC. Protein: CASSPLRQIYEQYF.

As regards this clonotype: One junction end disagrees with the germline gene, perhaps due to a read error. This sequence joins TRBV20-1 and TRBJ2-3; 14 positions match TRBD2. The CDR3 contains 14 residues. CDR1 is DFQATT, CDR2 SNEGSKA, per germline (reference sequence). The CDR3 reads CSARGLAGADTQNF. CDR3 nucleotide sequence: TGCAGTGCTAGGGGACTAGCGGGAGCTGATACGCAGAATTTT.

This clonotype was recorded a few times. The V and J genes are TRBV3-1 and TRBJ1-2; D gene uncertain. The CDR3 runs 13 residues. The ends were cut back, 4 bases at V and 2 bases at J, with 8 bases in the middle. CDR1 and CDR2 (germline): LGHDT, YNNKEL (reference sequence). The CDR3 protein is CASSLTENYGYTF. The CDR3 region has the DNA TGTGCCAGCAGCCTGACCGAGAACTATGGCTACACCTTC. Using reference TRBV3-1 and TRBJ1-2 for the parts outside the CDR3, the full variable domain is DTAVSQTPKYLVTQMGNDKSIKCEQNLGHDTMYWYKQDSKKFLKIMFSYNNKELIINETVPNRFSPKSPDKAHLNLHINSLELGDSAVYFCASSLTENYGYTFGSGTRLTVV.

In this sample, this clonotype turned up a few times. This chain joins TRBV24-1 and TRBJ2-1, with 8 bases identical to TRBD2. V lost 2 bases to trimming and J lost 9 bases; unmatched junction nucleotides: 11. The CDR3 runs to 16 residues. Germline-derived CDR1 and CDR2 are KGHDR and SFDVKD. CDR3 coding DNA: TGTGCCACCAGTGATTCCGGGACTAGATCCCCCATTGAGCAGTTCTTC. Its protein product is CATSDSGTRSPIEQFF.

This clonotype was counted at least ten times. The gene calls are TRBV20-1 and TRBJ1-4, with D perhaps TRBD1 (5 bases). V shed 5 bases and J shed 0 bases, with 10 bases lying between them. Germline CDR1 reads DFQATT; CDR2 reads SNEGSKA (reference sequence). The CDR3 is made up of 14 amino acids. The CDR3 sequence is CSAGTASTNEKLFF. In DNA form, the CDR3 reads TGCAGTGCTGGGACGGCTTCAACTAATGAAAAACTGTTTTTT.

In this sample, this clonotype turned up many times. This chain links TRBV6-5 with TRBJ2-3; 16 bases are a match to TRBD2. V lost 2 bases to trimming and J lost 6 bases; unmatched junction nucleotides: 8. The CDR3 is 18 residues long. The germline V gene has CDR1 MNHEY and CDR2 SVGAGI. CDR3 in DNA: TGTGCCAGCAGTTACGCAGGGACTAGCGGGGGGGCCTGGGATACGCAGTATTTT. Translated, it gives CASSYAGTSGGAWDTQYF.

In its sample, this clonotype was seen many times. V is TRBV10-3 and J is TRBJ2-5; 9 nucleotides match TRBD1. Germline-derived CDR1 and CDR2 are ENHRY and SYGVKD. The CDR3 totals 14 residues. V gave up 4 bases and J gave up 5 bases; unmatched junction bases: 5. CDR3 nucleotide sequence: TGTGCCATCAGTGTTACAGGGGGCCGTGAGACCCAGTACTTC. Its protein is CAISVTGGRETQYF.

This clonotype is a singleton in its sample. A much larger clone lies a single base off, so this may be a read error. The genes are TRBV6-6 and TRBJ2-6, with D perhaps assigned TRBD1 or TRBD2 (5 bases each). CDR3 length: 15 amino acids. In germline, CDR1 is MNHNY, CDR2 SVGAGI (reference sequence). Between the trimmed V and J ends, which lost 9 bases and 1 base, there was a span of 13 bases. The CDR3 DNA reads TGTGCCAGAAAGAGGGGCCCTTCTGGGGCCAACGTCCTGACTTTC. Translated: CARKRGPSGANVLTF.

This clonotype was recorded many times. The rearrangement joins TRBV6-6 to TRBJ1-2; D is perhaps TRBD1 (6 bases). CDR1 is MNHNY and CDR2 is SVGAGI in the germline V gene (reference sequence). The CDR3 has 16 residues. V was clipped by 2 bases and J by 6 bases, with 19 bases between them. As DNA, the CDR3 is TGTGCCAGCAGTTACAGGAGGACAGTCGATCGGAATGGCTACACCTTC. This encodes CASSYRRTVDRNGYTF.

This clonotype was recorded at least ten times. CDR3 nucleotides: TGTGCCAGCAGTAATTCCGGGGCCACCACAGATACGCAGTATTTT. Translating gives CASSNSGATTDTQYF. The chain is built from TRBV11-2 and TRBJ2-3; D tentatively fits TRBD1 or TRBD2 (5 bases each). The CDR3 spans 15 residues. Trimming cost V 6 bases and J 2 bases, with 15 bases left between them. The germline gives CDR1 SGHAT, CDR2 FQNNGV.

This clonotype was seen many times. Here the CDR3 reads CSARGTSGGPEQFF. The CDR3 region has the DNA TGCAGTGCTAGGGGGACTAGCGGGGGGCCTGAGCAGTTCTTC. The genes are TRBV20-1 and TRBJ2-1, with 15 nucleotides matching TRBD2. This CDR3 is built from 14 residues. CDR1 and CDR2 from the germline V gene are DFQATT and SNEGSKA (reference sequence). V was pared by 3 bases and J by 9 bases, with 3 bases of the junction left unmatched.

Many counts were recorded for this clonotype. The gene calls are TRBV3-1 and TRBJ2-3; TRBD2 matches at 16 bases. The CDR3 runs 15 residues. CDR1 is LGHDT and CDR2 is YNNKEL in the germline V gene (reference sequence). V lost 3 bases to trimming and J lost 8 bases; unmatched junction nucleotides: 2. The CDR3 bases are TGTGCCAGCAGCCATGGGACTAGCGGGAGGGTTACGCAGTATTTT. It codes for CASSHGTSGRVTQYF.